The 15 T cell receptor beta chains listed next were all sequenced from one sample in a study of blood T cell repertoires in COVID-19. Only in-frame clones appear in the TCRdb table, and some are missing; sequencing was by immunoSEQ multiplex PCR. The table includes some 180,000 clones, around 82% detected once. Sample: peripheral blood. Every receptor here comes from a woman aged 70 to 79 who had recovered from COVID-19.

The rearrangement joins TRBV7-9 to TRBJ2-3; 7 positions agree with TRBD2. The germline CDR1 and CDR2 sequences are SEHNR and FQNEAQ (reference sequence). The CDR3 sequence is 17 residues long. Trimming took 5 bases from V and 0 from J; bases not matched to a gene: 11. The CDR3 DNA reads as TGTGCCAGCAGCCGCCCCGCCGGGACTACTAGCACAGATACGCAGTATTTT. The encoded protein is CASSRPAGTTSTDTQYF.

The CDR3: CASSQVSQGSNQPQHF. For the CDR3, the DNA is TGTGCCAGCAGCCAAGTAAGCCAGGGGAGCAATCAGCCCCAGCATTTT. The J gene is TRBJ1-5, the V gene TRBV4-2; the D gene is possibly TRBD1 (6 bases). V lost 1 base and J 1 base, leaving 11 bases between the germline ends. Germline values: CDR1 LGHNA, CDR2 YNFKEQ. There are 16 residues in the CDR3.

This chain uses TRBV15 with TRBJ2-7, with 8 bases aligning to TRBD1. The CDR3 consists of 17 residues. Trimming removed 0 bases from V and 3 bases from J; junction bases left unmatched: 10. The germline CDR1 and CDR2 sequences are LNHNV and YYDKDF (reference sequence). Written as DNA, the CDR3 is TGTGCCACCAGCAGAGATGCCGGACAGGGATCGCTCTACGAGCAGTACTTC. This codes for CATSRDAGQGSLYEQYF.

This rearrangement joins TRBV10-3 to TRBJ1-2; maybe TRBD1 (5 bases). The CDR3 has 12 residues. The V gene lost 7 bases and the J gene lost 8 bases, with 14 bases spanning the gap. Germline V gene lookup returns CDR1 ENHRY and CDR2 SYGVKD. The CDR3 DNA reads TGTGCCATCACCCCTTCGGGGGGGGGCTACACCTTC. Its protein is CAITPSGGGYTF.

This clone was counted only a few times. This rearrangement joins TRBV18 to TRBJ1-1; no firm D call. This CDR3 contains 17 residues. CDR1 is KGHSH and CDR2 is LQKENI in the germline V gene. V was pared by 0 bases and J by 1 base, with 15 bases between. The CDR3: CASSPPRSVQPNTEAFF. In nucleotides, the CDR3 is TGTGCCAGCTCACCACCGCGGTCAGTGCAACCGAACACTGAAGCTTTCTTT.

The genes are TRBV29-1 and TRBJ1-2; D gene ambiguous. V gave up 4 bases and J gave up 8 bases, with 5 bases separating them. Germline values: CDR1 SQVTM, CDR2 ANQGSEA. The CDR3 runs 9 residues. For the CDR3, the DNA is TGCAGCGTTGTGGAGGGCTACACCTTC. This gives the protein CSVVEGYTF.

The V gene is TRBV2, the J gene TRBJ2-7; D is perhaps TRBD1 (6 bases). The CDR3 spans 14 residues. Trimming left V 6 bases short and J 2 bases short, with 14 bases between. The germline CDR1 and CDR2 sequences are SNHLY and FYNNEI. The CDR3 spells CASRRSGATYEQYF. The CDR3 DNA sequence: TGTGCCAGCAGGAGATCAGGGGCGACCTACGAGCAGTACTTC.

The chain couples TRBV18 to TRBJ1-2, with 9 bases aligning to TRBD1. The CDR3 runs to 16 residues. The ends lost 3 bases at V and 4 bases at J; junction bases unmatched: 9. Germline CDR1 KGHSH, CDR2 LQKENI. The CDR3 is CASSPRTGAAGYGYTF. CDR3 sequence (DNA): TGTGCCAGCTCACCCCGGACAGGGGCCGCGGGCTATGGCTACACCTTC. The whole variable domain, remainder taken from reference TRBV18 and TRBJ1-2, is NAGVMQNPRHLVRRRGQEARLRCSPMKGHSHVYWYRQLPEEGLKFMVYLQKENIIDESGMPKERFSAEFPKEGPSILRIQQVVRGDSAAYFCASSPRTGAAGYGYTFGSGTRLTVV.

This clone was found once. This chain links TRBV25-1 with TRBJ1-4; D uncertain. V dropped 4 bases and J dropped 5 bases, with 17 bases sitting between them. Germline V CDR1 and CDR2: MGHDK, SYGVNS. The CDR3 extends over 16 amino acids. This CDR3 is CASSGLGRQFNEKLFF. The CDR3 DNA follows: TGTGCCAGCAGTGGACTGGGTCGGCAGTTCAATGAAAAACTGTTTTTT.

The V gene is TRBV10-3, the J gene TRBJ2-5; a weak D match, TRBD1 (6 bases). The CDR3 totals 14 residues. The V gene lost 4 bases and the J gene lost 1 base, with 10 bases spanning the gap. Germline V CDR1 and CDR2: ENHRY, SYGVKD. The CDR3 sequence: CAISVQGSQETQYF. In DNA, the CDR3 is TGTGCCATCAGTGTTCAGGGGTCCCAAGAGACCCAGTACTTC.

The chain recombines TRBV6-5 with TRBJ2-5, with 8 bases matching TRBD2. The germline CDR1 and CDR2 sequences are MNHEY and SVGAGI. The trim removed 7 bases at V and 4 bases at J, leaving 11 bases unmatched. This CDR3 has 15 residues. The CDR3 reads CASMKLGRGGETQYF. CDR3 nucleotides: TGTGCCAGCATGAAGCTTGGACGGGGGGGAGAGACCCAGTACTTC.

The gene calls are TRBV5-4 and TRBJ1-2; 7 positions match TRBD1. The CDR3 has 13 amino acids. Germline V gene lookup returns CDR1 SGHNT and CDR2 YYREEE (reference sequence). Trimming took 5 bases from V and 7 from J; bases not matched to a gene: 8. Here the CDR3 DNA reads TGTGCCAGCAGACCTACAGGGGAAGGTGGCTACACCTTC. Encoded protein: CASRPTGEGGYTF.

V gene TRBV7-2 combines with J gene TRBJ1-5, with TRBD1 matching over 7 bases. The V segment lost 6 bases and the J segment 3 bases; nucleotides outside the gene matches: 5. This CDR3 is 14 amino acids long. The germline gives CDR1 SGHTA, CDR2 FQGNSA. In nucleotides, the CDR3 is TGTGCCAGCAGATCGGGACAGCCCAATCAGCCCCAGCATTTT. It translates to CASRSGQPNQPQHF.

The gene calls are TRBV4-3 and TRBJ1-5, with D possibly TRBD1 on 6 matching bases. Trimming removed 0 bases at V and 8 bases at J, with 14 bases between. The germline V gene has CDR1 LGHNA and CDR2 YSLEER. The CDR3 extends over 15 amino acids. The CDR3 bases are TGCGCCAGCAGCCAAGATTGGGACAATGGTAAGCCCCAGCATTTT. Its translation is CASSQDWDNGKPQHF.

The chain combines TRBV25-1 with TRBJ2-3; 11 nucleotides match TRBD2. Trimming cost V 2 bases and J 7 bases; bases outside gene matches: 11. Germline assignment: CDR1 MGHDK and CDR2 SYGVNS. The CDR3 sequence is 17 residues long. The CDR3 nucleotides are TGTGCCAGCAGTGAAGAGTGGGGTAGCGGGAGGGGAAATACGCAGTATTTT. Amino acids: CASSEEWGSGRGNTQYF. Combining the CDR3 with reference TRBV25-1 and TRBJ2-3 gives the whole variable domain EADIYQTPRYLVIGTGKKITLECSQTMGHDKMYWYQQDPGMELHLIHYSYGVNSTEKGDLSSESTVSRIRTEHFPLTLESARPSHTSQYLCASSEEWGSGRGNTQYFGPGTRLTVL.